These 17 T cell receptor beta chains share one sample of origin, sequenced in a study of spatial heterogeneity in lung cancer. TCRdb re-analysed the 5' RACE reads in MiXCR, keeping a single row per CDR3 protein. The sample includes 8,800 or so distinct CDR3 sequences, approximately 3.5% of them seen just once. As for time point: blood taken at disease recurrence. Whole RNA obtained from tumor, nontumor lung or frozen PBMC underwent sequencing without sorting. Sequenced here: PBMCs, sampled at recurrence. The receptors derive from a female donor with early-stage non-small cell lung cancer.

This clonotype is labeled as medium-sized. Little can be read into the size of this beta chain, an off-target read in a library designed for alpha chains. The chain carries TRBV9 and TRBJ2-7; no reliable D call. Germline CDR1 SGDLS, CDR2 YYNGEE. The CDR3 runs 15 residues. The V end was cut by 0 bases, the J end by 3 bases, with 13 bases between. CDR3 coding DNA: TGTGCCAGCAGCGTAGTCCCTCCGGTTCACTACGAGCAGTACTTC. Protein sequence: CASSVVPPVHYEQYF.

The sample holds many counts of this clonotype. Because this beta chain is a stray read in a library intended to capture alpha chains, its abundance should not be given much weight. The chain carries TRBV6-1 and TRBJ1-2; tentative D call: TRBD1 (6 bases). Trimming left V 7 bases short and J 8 bases short, with 20 bases between. CDR1 and CDR2 from the germline V gene are MNHNS and SASEGT. This CDR3 region has 14 residues. The CDR3 DNA sequence: TGTGCCAGCACTAAGGAGGGGGGGACGTTCGGCTACACCTTC. Protein product: CASTKEGGTFGYTF.

This clonotype came up many times. For a library built for alpha chains, this beta chain is a stray read; little rests on its size. The rearrangement links TRBV3-1 to TRBJ2-7; a possible D gene is TRBD1 (6 bases). Deletions cut 1 base from V and 3 bases from J, with 13 bases between. Germline CDR1 LGHDT, CDR2 YNNKEL (reference sequence). The CDR3 is made up of 15 amino acids. CDR3 region: CASSQGTNRVYEQYF. CDR3 nucleotides: TGTGCCAGCAGCCAAGGTACTAACAGGGTCTACGAGCAGTACTTC.

Ten or more counts support this clonotype. As an off-target read in a library built for alpha chains, this beta chain has a frequency of little significance. The CDR3 nucleotides read TGTGCCACCGGGGGCGCCGCGAACACTGAAGCTTTCTTT. It yields the protein CATGGAANTEAFF. The V call is TRBV7-9, the J call TRBJ1-1; possibly TRBD1 for D (6 bases). V dropped 10 bases and J dropped 1 base, with 13 bases sitting between them. Germline loops: CDR1 SEHNR, CDR2 FQNEAQ (reference sequence). This CDR3 is built from 13 residues. Complete variable domain (other parts from reference TRBV7-9 and TRBJ1-1): DTGVSQNPRHKITKRGQNVTFRCDPISEHNRLYWYRQTLGQGPEFLTYFQNEAQLEKSRLLSDRFSAERPKGSFSTLEIQRTEQGDSAMYLCATGGAANTEAFFGQGTRLTVV.

This clonotype was counted at least ten times. Because this beta chain is a stray read in a library intended to capture alpha chains, its abundance should not be given much weight. The rearrangement joins TRBV29-1 to TRBJ2-7; D not certain. Looked up from germline, CDR1 is SQVTM and CDR2 is ANQGSEA. The length of the CDR3 is 13 residues. V lost 3 bases, J lost 2 bases, and 11 bases lay in between. The CDR3 coding sequence is TGCAGCGTTGAGGCAGATGCCCCCTACGAGCAGTACTTC. Its protein product is CSVEADAPYEQYF.

This clonotype ranks as hyperexpanded. This beta chain is off target for a library built for alpha chains, so its abundance means little. The CDR3 here is CASSTIFSGGSNEQFF. CDR3 DNA sequence: TGTGCCAGCAGCACCATATTTAGCGGGGGGTCAAATGAGCAGTTCTTC. The chain has TRBV7-6 and TRBJ2-1, with TRBD2 identical over 10 bases. Germline V gives CDR1 SGHVS, CDR2 FNYEAQ. The CDR3 has 16 amino acids. V was clipped by 5 bases and J by 7 bases; unmatched bases: 11.

This clonotype is judged medium-sized. Because this beta chain is a stray read in a library intended to capture alpha chains, its abundance should not be given much weight. V is TRBV29-1 and J is TRBJ2-5; 9 bases fit TRBD1. The CDR3 has 14 amino acids. The J segment lost 6 bases and the V segment lost 6 bases, leaving 11 bases of the junction unmatched. Germline loops: CDR1 SQVTM, CDR2 ANQGSEA. CDR3 amino acids: CSVNPRTGVKTQYF. CDR3 bases: TGCAGCGTGAACCCACGGACAGGGGTGAAGACCCAGTACTTC.

This clonotype was counted at least ten times. This beta chain is an unintended read in a library built for alpha chains; its size means little. This chain connects TRBV11-2 to TRBJ1-1; D gene ambiguous. The ends were cut back, 5 bases at V and 1 base at J, with 8 bases in the middle. CDR1 SGHAT and CDR2 FQNNGV come from the germline V gene. The CDR3 has 13 residues. The CDR3 is CASSLTPNTEAFF. DNA of the CDR3: TGTGCCAGCAGCCTGACACCGAACACTGAAGCTTTCTTT.

This clonotype was recorded at least ten times. This beta chain slipped into a library made for alpha chains as a stray read, so its size is not meaningful. For the CDR3, the DNA is TGCGCCAGCAGCCAATATGTGTTCGGGACTGAAGCTTTCTTT. This encodes CASSQYVFGTEAFF. The V gene is TRBV4-1, the J gene TRBJ1-1; D is undetermined. From germline, CDR1 is MGHRA and CDR2 YSYEKL. V was pared by 2 bases and J by 5 bases, with 12 bases between. The CDR3 has 14 residues.

This clonotype appeared many times. This beta chain is an unintended read in a library built for alpha chains; its size means little. The rearrangement uses TRBV29-1 and TRBJ1-1, with D unresolved. This CDR3 is built from 13 residues. V was pared by 7 bases and J by 2 bases, with 14 bases between. Germline V CDR1 and CDR2: SQVTM, ANQGSEA. The CDR3 protein is CSGWRAANTEAFF. The DNA for the CDR3 is TGCAGCGGATGGCGGGCGGCTAACACTGAAGCTTTCTTT.

This clonotype has at least ten counts. This beta chain turned up in a library designed for alpha chains; as an off-target read, its abundance says little. The J gene is TRBJ2-5, the V gene TRBV27; D is unresolved. Germline V gene data show CDR1 as MNHEY and CDR2 as SMNVEV (reference sequence). The V and J ends lost 2 bases and 5 bases respectively, with 9 bases between them. The CDR3 has 13 residues. In DNA, the CDR3 is TGTGCCAGCAGTTTAGCCCCGATGGAGACCCAGTACTTC. This translates into CASSLAPMETQYF.

Within the sample, this clonotype is medium-sized. This beta chain represents an off-target read in a library built for alpha chains; its size is of limited meaning. The chain links TRBV20-1 to TRBJ2-7; 10 bases are shared with TRBD1. The CDR3 length is 14 residues. The ends lost 5 bases at V and 3 bases at J; junction bases unmatched: 7. Germline CDR1 reads DFQATT; CDR2 reads SNEGSKA (reference sequence). The CDR3 protein is CSARWGQGFYEQYF. The CDR3 DNA sequence: TGCAGTGCTCGGTGGGGACAGGGGTTCTACGAGCAGTACTTC.

This clonotype occurred many times. One junction end disagrees with the germline gene, perhaps due to a read error. A library prepared for alpha chains yielded this beta chain as an off-target read; its size is of little meaning. This chain connects TRBV9 to TRBJ1-6, with a tentative D call TRBD1 (5 bases). The CDR3 totals 15 residues. Germline V lookup: CDR1 SGDLS, CDR2 YYNGEE. The CDR3 protein is CASSQDRGYNSPLPF. In DNA, the CDR3 is TGTGCCAGCAGTCAAGACAGAGGATATAATTCACCCCTCCCCTTT.

This clonotype was seen ten or more times. This beta chain came through as a stray read in a library set up for alpha chains, and its size says little. V and J are TRBV10-3 and TRBJ1-5, with 9 bases that match TRBD1. V lost 11 bases, J lost 5 bases, and 7 bases stayed unmatched. The CDR3 length is 13 residues. Germline V CDR1 and CDR2: ENHRY, SYGVKD. The CDR3 loop reads CASRQGDDQPQHF. In DNA, the CDR3 is TGTGCCTCCCGACAGGGGGATGATCAGCCCCAGCATTTT.

This clonotype showed up many times. This beta chain is a stray read from a library made for alpha chains; its abundance is not meaningful. V usage is TRBV5-1 and J usage is TRBJ2-2; D assignment may be TRBD1 or TRBD2 (6 bases each). The CDR3 contains 16 residues. Trimming stripped 1 base from V and 5 bases from J, with 15 bases between. The V gene's germline CDR1 is SGHRS and CDR2 YFSETQ. This CDR3 reads CASSLLGTGATGELFF. The CDR3 DNA reads TGCGCCAGCAGCTTGTTAGGGACGGGGGCGACCGGGGAGCTGTTTTTT.

This clonotype was recorded many times. Little can be read into the size of this beta chain, an off-target read in a library designed for alpha chains. CDR3 protein: CASRDPGQYEQYF. CDR3 in DNA: TGTGCCAGCAGGGACCCGGGACAGTACGAGCAGTACTTC. This chain links TRBV2 with TRBJ2-7, with TRBD1 matching 7 bases. This CDR3 region has 13 residues. J lost 4 bases, V lost 6 bases, and 6 bases had no gene match. Germline CDR1 and CDR2: SNHLY and FYNNEI.

Comments on this clonotype: A much larger clonotype is one base distant, so this may be a read error. This beta chain appears as a stray read in a library generated for alpha chains; its size is not informative. This rearrangement joins TRBV20-1 to TRBJ2-1, with a weak D call TRBD2 (5 bases). V was shortened by 0 bases and J by 5 bases, with 14 bases between the two germline ends. The CDR3 runs 15 residues. The germline V gene encodes CDR1 DFQATT and CDR2 SNEGSKA (reference sequence). The CDR3 reads CSARDGAEANNEQFF. CDR3 nucleotides: TGCAGTGCTAGAGATGGAGCGGAGGCCAACAATGAGCAGTTCTTC.